This TCR beta chain was captured by sequencing in a study of blood T cell repertoires in COVID-19. Overall study: Donors in the United States, Italy and Spain gave samples during acute or convalescent COVID-19. PBMCs, B-cell-depleted T cells, or T cells provided the cDNA or gDNA that made up the material.

Original processing notes: Using reference gene primer amplification, nucleated cell counts were estimated. Profiling relied on immunoSEQ multiplex PCR, and the TCRdb table lists in-frame clones only, not all of them. V, J and clone size reflect that table, while D and trimming were determined from the DNA. The sample includes 150,000 to 200,000 clones, around nine tenths seen only once; the top ten take 3.5% to 4.5%. The sample consisted of peripheral blood. The clonotype comes from a man in his late teens or twenties with active or convalescent COVID-19.

In DNA form, the CDR3 reads TGCGCCAGCAGCCAAGATCCGGGCAGGGCAAGGGAGACCCAGTACTTC. Its translation is CASSQDPGRARETQYF. This chain uses TRBV4-1 with TRBJ2-5; D might be TRBD1 (5 bases). V was shortened by 0 bases and J by 5 bases, with 16 bases between the two germline ends. The length of the CDR3 is 16 residues. Germline CDR1 and CDR2: MGHRA and YSYEKL.